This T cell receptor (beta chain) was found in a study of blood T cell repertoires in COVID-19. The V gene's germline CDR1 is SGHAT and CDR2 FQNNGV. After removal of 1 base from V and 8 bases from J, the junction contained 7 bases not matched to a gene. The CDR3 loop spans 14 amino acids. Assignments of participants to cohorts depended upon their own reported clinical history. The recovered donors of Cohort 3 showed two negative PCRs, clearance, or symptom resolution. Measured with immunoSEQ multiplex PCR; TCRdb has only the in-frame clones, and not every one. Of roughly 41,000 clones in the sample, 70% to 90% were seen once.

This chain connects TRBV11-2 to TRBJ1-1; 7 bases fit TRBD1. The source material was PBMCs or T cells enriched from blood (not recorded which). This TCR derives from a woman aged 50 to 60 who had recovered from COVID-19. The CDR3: CASSLGAQGVEAFF. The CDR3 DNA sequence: TGTGCCAGCAGCTTAGGTGCCCAGGGGGTCGAAGCTTTCTTT.